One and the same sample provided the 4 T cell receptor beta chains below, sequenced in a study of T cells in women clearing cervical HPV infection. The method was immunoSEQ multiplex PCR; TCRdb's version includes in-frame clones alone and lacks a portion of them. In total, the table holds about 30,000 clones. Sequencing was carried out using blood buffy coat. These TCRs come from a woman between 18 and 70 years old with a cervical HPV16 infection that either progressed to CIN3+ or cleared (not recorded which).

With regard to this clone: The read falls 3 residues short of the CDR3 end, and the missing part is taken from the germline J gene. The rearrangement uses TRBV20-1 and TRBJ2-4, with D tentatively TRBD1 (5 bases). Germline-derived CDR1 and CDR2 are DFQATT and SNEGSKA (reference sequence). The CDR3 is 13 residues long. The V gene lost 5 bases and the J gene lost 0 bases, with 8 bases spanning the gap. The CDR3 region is CSADSLAKNIQYF. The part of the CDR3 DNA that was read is TGCAGTGCTGACAGTTTAGCCAAAAACATT.

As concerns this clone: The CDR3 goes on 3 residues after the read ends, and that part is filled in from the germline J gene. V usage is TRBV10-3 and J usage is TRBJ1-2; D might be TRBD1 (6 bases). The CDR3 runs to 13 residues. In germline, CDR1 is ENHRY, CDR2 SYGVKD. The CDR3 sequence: CAISEAGVEGYTF. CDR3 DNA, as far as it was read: TGTGCCATCAGTGAGGCAGGGGTTGAGGGC.

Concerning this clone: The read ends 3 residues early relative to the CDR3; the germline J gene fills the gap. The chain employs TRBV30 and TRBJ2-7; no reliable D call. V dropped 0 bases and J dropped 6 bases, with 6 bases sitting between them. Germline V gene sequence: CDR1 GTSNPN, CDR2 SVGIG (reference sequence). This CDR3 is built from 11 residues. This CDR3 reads CAWSVRVEQYF. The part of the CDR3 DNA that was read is TGTGCCTGGAGTGTACGGGTCGAG.

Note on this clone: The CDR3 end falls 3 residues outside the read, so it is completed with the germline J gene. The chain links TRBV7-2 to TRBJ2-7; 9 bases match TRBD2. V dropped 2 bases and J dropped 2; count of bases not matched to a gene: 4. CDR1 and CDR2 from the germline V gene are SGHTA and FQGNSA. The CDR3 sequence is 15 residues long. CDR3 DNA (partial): TGTGCCAGCAGCTTAAACGCGGGAGGGCCCTACGAG. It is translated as CASSLNAGGPYE. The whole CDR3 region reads CASSLNAGGPYEQYF.